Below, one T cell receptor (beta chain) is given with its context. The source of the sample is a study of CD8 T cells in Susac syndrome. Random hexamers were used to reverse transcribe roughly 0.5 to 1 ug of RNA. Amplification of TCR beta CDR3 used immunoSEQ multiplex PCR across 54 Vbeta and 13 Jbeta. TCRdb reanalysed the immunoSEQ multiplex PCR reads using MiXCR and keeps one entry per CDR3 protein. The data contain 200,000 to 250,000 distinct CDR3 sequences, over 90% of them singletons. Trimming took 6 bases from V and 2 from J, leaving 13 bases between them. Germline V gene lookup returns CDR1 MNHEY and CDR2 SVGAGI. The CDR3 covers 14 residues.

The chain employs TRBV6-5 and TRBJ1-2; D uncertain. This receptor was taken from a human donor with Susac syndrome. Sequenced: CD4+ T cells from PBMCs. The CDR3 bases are TGTGCCAGCAGACCCGTGGTCCAGAACTATGGCTACACCTTC. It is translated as CASRPVVQNYGYTF.